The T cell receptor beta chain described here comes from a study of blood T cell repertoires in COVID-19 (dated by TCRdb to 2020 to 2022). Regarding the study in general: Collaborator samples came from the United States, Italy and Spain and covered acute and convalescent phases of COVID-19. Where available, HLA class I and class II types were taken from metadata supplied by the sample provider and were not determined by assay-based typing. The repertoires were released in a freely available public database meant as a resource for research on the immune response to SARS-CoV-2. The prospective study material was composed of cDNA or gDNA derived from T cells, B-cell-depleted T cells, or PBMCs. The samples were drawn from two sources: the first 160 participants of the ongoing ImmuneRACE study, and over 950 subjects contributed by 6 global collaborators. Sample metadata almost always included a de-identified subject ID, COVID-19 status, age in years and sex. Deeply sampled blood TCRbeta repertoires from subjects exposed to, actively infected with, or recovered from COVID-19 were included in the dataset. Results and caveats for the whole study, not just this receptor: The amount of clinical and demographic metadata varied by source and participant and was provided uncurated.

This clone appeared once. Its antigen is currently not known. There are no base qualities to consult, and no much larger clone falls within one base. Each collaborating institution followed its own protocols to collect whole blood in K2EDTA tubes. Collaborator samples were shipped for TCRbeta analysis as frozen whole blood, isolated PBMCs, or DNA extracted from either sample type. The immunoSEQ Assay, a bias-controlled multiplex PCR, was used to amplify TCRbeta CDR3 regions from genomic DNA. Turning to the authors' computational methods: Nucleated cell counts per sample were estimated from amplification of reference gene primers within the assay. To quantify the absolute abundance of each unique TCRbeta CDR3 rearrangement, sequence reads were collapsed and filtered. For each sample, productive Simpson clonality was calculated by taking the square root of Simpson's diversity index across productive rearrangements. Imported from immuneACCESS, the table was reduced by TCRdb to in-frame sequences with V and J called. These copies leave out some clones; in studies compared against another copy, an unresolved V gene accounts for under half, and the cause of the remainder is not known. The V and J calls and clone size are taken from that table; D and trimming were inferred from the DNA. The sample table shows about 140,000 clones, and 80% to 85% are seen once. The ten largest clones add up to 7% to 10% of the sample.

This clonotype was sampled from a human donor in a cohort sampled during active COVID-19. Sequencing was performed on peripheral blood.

The DNA sequence is as follows: TGCGCCAGCAGCCAAGTTACAGACGCGGAGGAGTTCTTC. It translates to CASSQVTDAEEFF. The chain is made from TRBV4-3 and TRBJ2-1, with TRBD2 as a weak D call on 5 bases. Trimming takes 1 base from V and 14 bases from J, and the germline ends sit 15 bases apart. Inclusive of the bounding cysteine and phenylalanine, the CDR3 is 13 residues long. The sequence is cut down to CDR3 DNA, 39 bases in frame from base 1. Via the germline V gene, CDR1 is LGHNA and CDR2 YSLEER.